This T cell receptor beta chain was sequenced in a study of immune characterization of retroperitoneal liposarcoma. This CDR3 comprises 16 residues. Germline values: CDR1 MNHNS, CDR2 SASEGT. J was trimmed by 4 bases and V by 3 bases; bases with no gene match: 6. TCRdb re-called the PCR reads with MiXCR, one entry per CDR3 protein. The profile covers some 10,000 distinct CDR3 sequences, with about a quarter appearing a single time and less than 9% taken by the ten largest. What was sequenced was tumor tissue. The chain joins TRBV6-1 to TRBJ2-2; 9 nucleotides match TRBD2. The clonotype was recovered from a male donor with retroperitoneal liposarcoma. The CDR3 region has the DNA TGTGCCAGCAGTGATTTAGCGGGAGCTGGCACCGGGGAGCTGTTTTTT. Translation gives CASSDLAGAGTGELFF.